The TCR beta chain under discussion was sequenced for a study of blood T cell repertoires in COVID-19. Repertoires were generated with immunoSEQ multiplex PCR, while TCRdb's copy carries only in-frame clones and drops some. The table records about 270,000 clones, approximately 89% of them present only once. The CDR3 has 15 amino acids. J gave up 2 bases and V 4 bases, and 3 bases lay outside the gene matches. Germline CDR1 and CDR2: KGHSH and LQKENI. The sequence came from a young woman who had recovered from COVID-19. Sequencing was performed on PBMCs or T cells enriched from blood (not recorded which). The chain uses TRBV18 and TRBJ2-1, with 9 positions matching TRBD1. For the CDR3, the DNA is TGTGCCAGCTCACAAGGGACAGGGACCTACAATGAGCAGTTCTTC. Protein sequence: CASSQGTGTYNEQFF.